The 20 T cell receptor beta chains presented below share a single source sample, sequenced in a study of regulatory dendritic cells for organ transplantation. Sorted T cells were CFSE-labeled and cultured less than 6 days with allogeneic regulatory or mature dendritic cells at 1:10. These receptors' targets are unknown. Some clones are missing from TCRdb's copy, which holds only in-frame ones; the method was immunoSEQ multiplex PCR. The sample lists approximately 11,000 clones; roughly nine tenths were seen once. The specimen was naive CD8+ T cells from blood cultured with dendritic cells. Subset specified: CD45RA+ naive T cells. The receptors stem from a human donor in good health.

This clone has a single count. This sequence joins TRBV29-1 and TRBJ1-1; 8 bases are shared with TRBD1. Per germline, CDR1 SQVTM and CDR2 ANQGSEA. V lost 4 bases to trimming and J lost 6 bases; unmatched junction nucleotides: 10. This CDR3 region has 14 residues. CDR3 protein: CSVAGQGIGPEAFF. DNA for the CDR3: TGCAGCGTTGCCGGACAGGGAATCGGCCCTGAAGCTTTCTTT. The full variable domain, with the rest looked up from reference TRBV29-1 and TRBJ1-1, is SAVISQKPSRDICQRGTSLTIQCQVDSQVTMMFWYRQQPGQSLTLIATANQGSEATYESGFVIDKFPISRPNLTFSTLTVSNMSPEDSSIYLCSVAGQGIGPEAFFGQGTRLTVV.

This clone is a singleton in its sample. The chain has TRBV7-8 and TRBJ2-7; either TRBD1 or TRBD2 may fit D (5 bases each). V lost 3 bases, J lost 5 bases, and 17 bases lay in between. The CDR3 consists of 15 residues. Germline-derived CDR1 and CDR2 are SGHVS and FQNEAQ. CDR3 residues: CASSLEARGKDEQYF. In DNA form, the CDR3 reads TGTGCCAGCAGCTTGGAAGCGAGGGGTAAGGACGAGCAGTACTTC.

This chain links TRBV5-1 with TRBJ2-1; 7 nucleotides line up with TRBD2. This CDR3 spans 13 amino acids. With V trimmed by 4 bases and J by 9 bases, 7 bases remained unmatched. Germline CDR1 reads SGHRS; CDR2 reads YFSETQ. DNA for the CDR3: TGCGCCAGCAGCCTGGGGGGGACGGTTGAGCAGTTCTTC. It encodes CASSLGGTVEQFF.

The chain uses TRBV2 and TRBJ1-2; 7 positions match TRBD1. This CDR3 has 16 amino acids. J was trimmed by 4 bases and V by 4 bases; bases with no gene match: 12. CDR1 SNHLY and CDR2 FYNNEI come from the germline V gene. The CDR3 loop reads CASSGERQGATYGYTF. CDR3 bases: TGTGCCAGCAGTGGAGAGAGACAGGGAGCAACCTATGGCTACACCTTC.

The chain joins TRBV27 to TRBJ1-1; TRBD1 agrees at 7 bases. With 5 bases clipped from V and 4 bases from J, the junction kept 7 bases outside the gene matches. The CDR3 is 14 residues long. The germline gives CDR1 MNHEY, CDR2 SMNVEV (reference sequence). CDR3 amino acids: CASSPRGFGTEAFF. The CDR3 DNA sequence: TGTGCCAGCAGTCCCAGGGGGTTCGGCACTGAAGCTTTCTTT.

The DNA for the CDR3 is TGTGCCAGCAGCTTAGGTTCTTCCCCCTACAATGAGCAGTTCTTC. Its protein is CASSLGSSPYNEQFF. The chain recombines TRBV7-6 with TRBJ2-1, with unresolved D. The V and J ends lost 1 base and 2 bases respectively, with 9 bases between them. CDR1 is SGHVS, CDR2 FNYEAQ, per germline. CDR3 length: 15 amino acids.

The chain is built from TRBV28 and TRBJ2-1; 10 bases line up with TRBD2. Germline CDR1 and CDR2: MDHEN and SYDVKM. V trimming: 3 bases; J trimming: 1 base; junction bases outside the gene matches: 12. The CDR3 covers 19 residues. The chain's CDR3 is CASSFILLAGKGSYNEQFF. CDR3 nucleotides: TGTGCCAGCAGTTTTATTTTACTAGCGGGAAAAGGTTCCTACAATGAGCAGTTCTTC.

The chain is built from TRBV5-1 and TRBJ2-1, with 7 bases fitting TRBD2. Germline loops: CDR1 SGHRS, CDR2 YFSETQ. The CDR3 runs 15 residues. The V segment lost 7 bases and the J segment 8 bases; nucleotides outside the gene matches: 15. The DNA of the CDR3 is TGCGCCAGCTCCGAGGGGACTATTGGTGCGGATGAGCAGTTCTTC. Amino acid sequence: CASSEGTIGADEQFF.

CDR3 sequence (DNA): TGCGCCAGCAGCCAAGATCTATCGTATTGGACAGCAAAGAACACTGAAGCTTTCTTT. Its translation: CASSQDLSYWTAKNTEAFF. This rearrangement joins TRBV4-3 to TRBJ1-1; possibly TRBD1 for D (6 bases). CDR1 and CDR2 (germline): LGHNA, YSLEER. The V end was cut by 0 bases, the J end by 1 base, with 21 bases between. The CDR3 is 19 residues long.

The CDR3 DNA follows: TGTGCCAGCAGCGTCACAGCAACTAATGAAAAACTGTTTTTT. Translated: CASSVTATNEKLFF. The genes are TRBV6-5 and TRBJ1-4; D gene uncertain. Trimming removed 6 bases from V and 0 bases from J, with 8 bases in between. This CDR3 has 14 residues. From germline, CDR1 is MNHEY and CDR2 SVGAGI.

The genes are TRBV28 and TRBJ2-7, with D unclear. V lost 5 bases, J lost 0 bases, and 11 bases lay in between. CDR3 length: 14 amino acids. Germline V CDR1 and CDR2: MDHEN, SYDVKM. The CDR3 spells CASSSNTNSYEQYF. The CDR3 region has the DNA TGTGCCAGCAGTAGCAACACCAACTCCTACGAGCAGTACTTC.

The rearrangement uses TRBV25-1 and TRBJ2-6; no clear D. The CDR3 is 15 residues long. Germline lookup yields CDR1 MGHDK and CDR2 SYGVNS. V dropped 4 bases and J dropped 0 bases, with 7 bases sitting between them. The DNA of the CDR3 is TGTGCCAGCAGTGCCCGAGTCTCTGGGGCCAACGTCCTGACTTTC. Translation gives CASSARVSGANVLTF.

The chain is built from TRBV7-9 and TRBJ2-3; possibly TRBD1 or TRBD2 for D (5 bases each). Germline V gene lookup returns CDR1 SEHNR and CDR2 FQNEAQ (reference sequence). This CDR3 is built from 15 residues. V lost 5 bases to trimming and J lost 5 bases, with 17 bases between them. Written as DNA, the CDR3 is TGTGCCAGCAGCCCCCCGGGACGTTCTATAGATACGCAGTATTTT. As protein: CASSPPGRSIDTQYF.

The chain recombines TRBV5-3 with TRBJ2-7; perhaps TRBD1 as D (6 bases). TRBV5-3 is annotated as an ORF whose role is uncertain. CDR3 length: 15 residues. V shed 3 bases and J shed 3 bases, with 16 bases lying between them. The CDR3 bases are TGTGCCAGAAGCTCCGTCTACAGGGTAGGCTACGAGCAGTACTTC. Translation gives CARSSVYRVGYEQYF.

The chain uses TRBV7-3 and TRBJ2-3, with TRBD2 matching 13 bases. This CDR3 is 16 amino acids long. Germline values: CDR1 SGHTA, CDR2 FQGTGA. V was pared by 4 bases and J by 2 bases, with 3 bases of the junction left unmatched. CDR3 loop: CASSSGLAGVTDTQYF. CDR3 DNA sequence: TGTGCCAGCAGCTCAGGACTAGCGGGGGTCACAGATACGCAGTATTTT.

The CDR3 sequence is CASSLSGTRPNYGYTF. In DNA, the CDR3 is TGTGCCAGCAGCTTGTCCGGGACAAGACCTAACTATGGCTACACCTTC. The chain has TRBV9 and TRBJ1-2; tentative D call: TRBD1 (6 bases). Trimming shortened V by 4 bases and J by 0 bases, and 16 bases separated the two germline ends. The germline V gene encodes CDR1 SGDLS and CDR2 YYNGEE. There are 16 residues in the CDR3.

The rearrangement uses TRBV12-5 and TRBJ2-3, with 11 nucleotides matching TRBD2. V gave up 5 bases and J gave up 5 bases; unmatched junction bases: 21. This CDR3 spans 20 amino acids. CDR1 and CDR2 from the germline V gene are LGHNT and FRNRAP. Here the CDR3 reads CASGPRLAGNPILPRDTQYF. CDR3 DNA: TGTGCTAGTGGTCCAAGACTAGCGGGAAACCCCATCTTACCCAGAGATACGCAGTATTTT.

This clone was counted between two and nine times. This chain links TRBV9 with TRBJ2-1; no reliable D call. CDR1 is SGDLS and CDR2 is YYNGEE in the germline V gene. This CDR3 has 16 amino acids. V was pared by 0 bases and J by 2 bases, with 12 bases between. The CDR3 bases are TGTGCCAGCAGCGTAGCCTTGGGCGGTGCCTACAATGAGCAGTTCTTC. Encoded protein: CASSVALGGAYNEQFF.

This chain connects TRBV5-4 to TRBJ1-2; perhaps TRBD1 as D (5 bases). The CDR3 contains 15 residues. The V end was cut by 0 bases, the J end by 0 bases, with 9 bases between. Germline CDR1 reads SGHNT; CDR2 reads YYREEE (reference sequence). The CDR3, as DNA: TGTGCCAGCAGCTTGGGCAGGGTCCCTAACTATGGCTACACCTTC. Amino acids: CASSLGRVPNYGYTF.

Worth noting for this clone: An end of the junction does not agree with germline; a read error may underlie this. This chain uses TRBV7-9 with TRBJ2-1; TRBD2 might be the D (5 bases). CDR1 is SEHNR and CDR2 is FQNEAQ in the germline V gene (reference sequence). The CDR3 has 13 amino acids. The CDR3 coding sequence is TGTGCCAGCACCTTAGGGCGGGTACTTGAGCAGTTCTTC. It translates to CASTLGRVLEQFF. The full variable domain, completed using reference TRBV7-9 and TRBJ2-1, is DTGVSQNPRHKITKRGQNVTFRCDPISEHNRLYWYRQTLGQGPEFLTYFQNEAQLEKSRLLSDRFSAERPKGSFSTLEIQRTEQGDSAMYLCASTLGRVLEQFFGPGTRLTVL.